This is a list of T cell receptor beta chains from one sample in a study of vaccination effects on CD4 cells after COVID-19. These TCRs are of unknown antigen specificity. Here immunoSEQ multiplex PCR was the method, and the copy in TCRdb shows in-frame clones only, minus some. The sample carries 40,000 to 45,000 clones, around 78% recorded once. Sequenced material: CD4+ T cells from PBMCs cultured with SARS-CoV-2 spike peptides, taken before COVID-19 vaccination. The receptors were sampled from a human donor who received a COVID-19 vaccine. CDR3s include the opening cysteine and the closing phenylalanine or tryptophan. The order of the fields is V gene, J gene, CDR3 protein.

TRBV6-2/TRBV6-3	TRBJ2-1	CASSYSAGAYNEQFF
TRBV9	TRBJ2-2	CASSVRGVGGGTGELFF
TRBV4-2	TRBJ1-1	CASSQGQGAMQTEAFF
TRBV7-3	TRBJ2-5	CASSLAGGRETQYF
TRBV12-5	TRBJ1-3	CASGLLPGQFSGNTIYF
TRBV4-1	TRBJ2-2	CASSGRTGNTGELFF
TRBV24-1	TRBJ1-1	CATIGIPRKDTEAFF
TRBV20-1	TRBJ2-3	CSASAGLAGLGTQYF
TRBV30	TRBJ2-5	CAWSRPGGETQYF
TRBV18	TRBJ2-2	CASSPLPGGLAGELFF
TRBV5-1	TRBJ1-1	CASSQLTGAPNTEAFF
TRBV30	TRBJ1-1	CAWSPQPSGLRTEAFF
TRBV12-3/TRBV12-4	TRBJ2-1	CASRPDSYNEQFF
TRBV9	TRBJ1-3	CASSTNSVGGGNTIYF
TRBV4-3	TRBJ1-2	CASSRGQGATNYGYTF
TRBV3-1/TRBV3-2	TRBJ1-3	CASSQDNWSSGNTIYF
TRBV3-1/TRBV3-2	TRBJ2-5	CASSQDLGTVAGGQETQYF
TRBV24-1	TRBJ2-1	CATKPPPGLAANNEQFF
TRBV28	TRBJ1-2	CASSLAEGGLYYGYTF
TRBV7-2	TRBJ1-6	CASSYTGGAGSPLHF
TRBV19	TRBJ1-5	CASSIDRAENQPQHF
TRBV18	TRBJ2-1	CASSPILYGGAGEQFF
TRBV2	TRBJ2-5	CASSVGIETQYF
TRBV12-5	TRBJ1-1	CASGLALGPVLDTEAFF